This entry lists 26 T cell receptor beta chains sequenced from one sample in a study of blood T cell repertoires in COVID-19. The table came from immunoSEQ multiplex PCR; TCRdb's copy has only in-frame clones and leaves some out. The repertoire has about 240,000 clones, roughly nine tenths of them found once; the top ten carry around 7.2%. The source material was peripheral blood. The receptors derive from a man in his sixties who had recovered from COVID-19.

This clone appeared once. This chain uses TRBV27 with TRBJ1-4; TRBD1 matches at 7 bases. Germline V lookup: CDR1 MNHEY, CDR2 SMNVEV (reference sequence). V lost 1 base, J lost 4 bases, and 9 bases stayed unmatched. This CDR3 contains 17 residues. The DNA for the CDR3 is TGTGCCAGCAGTTTATTAGGACAGGTGCCCGATAATGAAAAACTGTTTTTT. Its protein is CASSLLGQVPDNEKLFF.

The J gene is TRBJ1-4, the V gene TRBV2, with D hard to call. Looked up from germline, CDR1 is SNHLY and CDR2 is FYNNEI. There are 14 residues in the CDR3. V dropped 6 bases and J dropped 2 bases, with 10 bases sitting between them. DNA of the CDR3: TGTGCCAGCAGCCACATCATTACTAATGAAAAACTGTTTTTT. This codes for CASSHIITNEKLFF.

This clone was picked up one time. The rearrangement uses TRBV28 and TRBJ2-1; 8 nucleotides agree with TRBD1. Germline V CDR1 and CDR2: MDHEN, SYDVKM. Trimming took 7 bases from V and 6 from J; bases not matched to a gene: 11. This CDR3 contains 15 residues. CDR3 residues: CASMRFQGASNEQFF. The DNA of the CDR3 is TGTGCCAGCATGCGATTCCAGGGGGCGTCCAATGAGCAGTTCTTC.

The rearrangement uses TRBV6-5 and TRBJ1-5; D is undetermined. Germline CDR1 and CDR2: MNHEY and SVGAGI. The V end was cut by 5 bases, the J end by 6 bases, with 17 bases between. The CDR3 runs 15 residues. CDR3 nucleotide sequence: TGTGCCAGCAGTCTGACGCTAGGAGGAGGTCAGCCCCAGCATTTT. This sequence encodes CASSLTLGGGQPQHF.

The DNA of the CDR3 is TGTGCCAGTAGTCCTCCCCCTGGCCAGGGACTGAGGCCCTACGAGCAGTACTTC. Translating gives CASSPPPGQGLRPYEQYF. The chain is built from TRBV19 and TRBJ2-7; D might be TRBD2 (6 bases). Per the germline V gene, CDR1 is LNHDA and CDR2 is SQIVND (reference sequence). V gave up 5 bases and J gave up 2 bases, with 25 bases separating them. The CDR3 has 18 residues.

The J gene is TRBJ1-2, the V gene TRBV6-5, with 8 bases fitting TRBD1. CDR1 and CDR2 (germline): MNHEY, SVGAGI. The CDR3 covers 15 residues. Losses at the gene ends were 6 bases for V and 7 bases for J; bases not matched to a gene: 13. The chain's CDR3 is CASSATYRDRSGYTF. The CDR3 nucleotides are TGTGCCAGCAGCGCTACATACCGGGACAGGTCTGGCTACACCTTC.

In regard to this clone: Other DNA sequences in this specimen translate into the identical CDR3. The J gene is TRBJ1-3, the V gene TRBV5-1; unclear D gene. CDR3 length: 14 residues. Germline-derived CDR1 and CDR2 are SGHRS and YFSETQ. V dropped 0 bases and J dropped 1 base, with 5 bases sitting between them. CDR3 coding DNA: TGCGCCAGCAGCTTGGGCGGTTCTGGAAACACCATATATTTT. Its translation is CASSLGGSGNTIYF.

This clone has only one observation. The chain joins TRBV18 to TRBJ1-4; 7 bases line up with TRBD1. The germline CDR1 and CDR2 sequences are KGHSH and LQKENI. CDR3 length equals 16 residues. Trimming cost V 4 bases and J 0 bases; bases outside gene matches: 5. Here the CDR3 reads CASSQYQGATNEKLFF. The CDR3 DNA sequence: TGTGCCAGCTCACAGTACCAGGGGGCAACTAATGAAAAACTGTTTTTT.

The gene calls are TRBV9 and TRBJ2-1; TRBD2 agrees at 15 bases. The CDR3 is made up of 17 amino acids. V was clipped by 4 bases and J by 8 bases; unmatched bases: 10. Per the germline V gene, CDR1 is SGDLS and CDR2 is YYNGEE. The CDR3 DNA is TGTGCCAGCAGCCTCCGGACTAGCGGGGGGGCCGGTCATGAGCAGTTCTTC. This sequence encodes CASSLRTSGGAGHEQFF.

The rearrangement links TRBV6-1 to TRBJ1-5; the match to TRBD1 covers 7 bases. Germline CDR1 is MNHNS and CDR2 is SASEGT. This CDR3 is 16 amino acids long. The J segment lost 7 bases and the V segment lost 3 bases, leaving 12 bases of the junction unmatched. CDR3 DNA sequence: TGTGCCAGCAGTGACTACATAAACAGGGGAGTCCAGCCCCAGCATTTT. It specifies CASSDYINRGVQPQHF.

V is TRBV5-6 and J is TRBJ2-7, with TRBD1 as a possible D gene (6 bases). Germline values: CDR1 SGHDT, CDR2 YYEEEE. Between the trimmed V and J ends, which lost 2 bases and 2 bases, there was a span of 11 bases. The CDR3 consists of 14 residues. In DNA, the CDR3 is TGTGCCAGCAGCTTATTCGGACAGACCTACGAGCAGTACTTC. This encodes CASSLFGQTYEQYF.

The V call is TRBV19, the J call TRBJ2-7, with D possibly matching TRBD1 (5 bases). CDR1 is LNHDA and CDR2 is SQIVND in the germline V gene (reference sequence). V was clipped by 3 bases and J by 3 bases, with 18 bases between them. This CDR3 has 16 amino acids. The CDR3 loop reads CASSIADNRLYYEQYF. The CDR3 bases are TGTGCCAGTAGTATCGCGGACAACAGATTATACTACGAGCAGTACTTC. Full variable domain (rest looked up from reference TRBV19 and TRBJ2-7): DGGITQSPKYLFRKEGQNVTLSCEQNLNHDAMYWYRQDPGQGLRLIYYSQIVNDFQKGDIAEGYSVSREKKESFPLTVTSAQKNPTAFYLCASSIADNRLYYEQYFGPGTRLTVT.

V and J are TRBV29-1 and TRBJ1-2, with 7 bases aligning to TRBD1. The germline V gene has CDR1 SQVTM and CDR2 ANQGSEA. This CDR3 contains 14 residues. V dropped 6 bases and J dropped 4; count of bases not matched to a gene: 11. The CDR3 is CSVPLGRGAYGYTF. The CDR3 DNA follows: TGCAGCGTCCCACTAGGCAGGGGGGCCTATGGCTACACCTTC.

The CDR3 coding sequence is TGCGCCAGCAGCCTTGGGCTAGCGGGGGTCGGTGAGCAGTTCTTC. This codes for CASSLGLAGVGEQFF. V usage is TRBV5-1 and J usage is TRBJ2-1; 10 positions agree with TRBD2. This CDR3 contains 15 residues. Germline trimming cut 4 bases from V and 9 bases from J; bases unmatched to any gene: 10. Germline CDR1 and CDR2: SGHRS and YFSETQ.

V gene TRBV24-1 combines with J gene TRBJ2-5; 8 bases line up with TRBD2. Germline assignment: CDR1 KGHDR and CDR2 SFDVKD. V shed 0 bases and J 5 bases; nucleotides not matched to a gene: 7. There are 16 residues in the CDR3. The CDR3 spells CATSDLLGGDVETQYF. Written as DNA, the CDR3 is TGTGCCACCAGTGATTTGCTCGGGGGGGACGTGGAGACCCAGTACTTC.

The chain couples TRBV6-1 to TRBJ2-3; 9 nucleotides agree with TRBD1. The CDR3 is made up of 16 amino acids. Germline lookup yields CDR1 MNHNS and CDR2 SASEGT. J lost 1 base, V lost 4 bases, and 6 bases had no gene match. The CDR3 region is CASSAYRGPGTDTQYF. The CDR3, as DNA: TGTGCCAGCAGTGCCTACAGGGGGCCCGGCACAGATACGCAGTATTTT.

The CDR3 here is CASSLVLASEQYF. The DNA for the CDR3 is TGTGCCAGCAGCTTAGTATTGGCAAGCGAGCAGTACTTC. V gene TRBV7-9 combines with J gene TRBJ2-7, with D uncertain. Germline CDR1 is SEHNR and CDR2 is FQNEAQ (reference sequence). V was cut by 1 base and J by 6 bases, with 10 bases left in between. CDR3 length: 13 residues.

The gene calls are TRBV3-1 (or the pseudogene TRBV3-2) and TRBJ2-1; 9 bases line up with TRBD2. Losses at the gene ends were 4 bases for V and 9 bases for J; bases not matched to a gene: 7. This CDR3 contains 14 residues. CDR1 is LGHDT, CDR2 YNNKEL, per germline (reference sequence). This CDR3 reads CASSPPGLASEQFF. In DNA, the CDR3 is TGTGCCAGCAGCCCCCCGGGACTAGCATCTGAGCAGTTCTTC.

A few counts support this clone. This chain connects TRBV2 to TRBJ1-2; 7 nucleotides align to TRBD1. The J segment lost 2 bases and the V segment lost 4 bases, leaving 7 bases of the junction unmatched. Germline CDR1 reads SNHLY; CDR2 reads FYNNEI. There are 15 residues in the CDR3. The chain's CDR3 is CASSVIQGLNYGYTF. The CDR3 DNA follows: TGTGCCAGCAGTGTTATACAGGGGTTGAACTATGGCTACACCTTC.

The chain links TRBV2 to TRBJ1-1; no reliable D call. The CDR3 covers 14 residues. V lost 4 bases, J lost 3 bases, and 12 bases lay in between. The V gene's germline CDR1 is SNHLY and CDR2 FYNNEI. The CDR3 bases are TGTGCCAGCAGTGTGTTTCCGGGTGACACTGAAGCTTTCTTT. Translated: CASSVFPGDTEAFF.

The chain is built from TRBV10-3 and TRBJ1-1; 7 bases are shared with TRBD1. V was clipped by 6 bases and J by 7 bases; unmatched bases: 11. The germline CDR1 and CDR2 sequences are ENHRY and SYGVKD. This CDR3 spans 14 amino acids. CDR3 sequence (DNA): TGTGCCATCAGGAAGGACAGGAGCGGTGATGAAGCTTTCTTT. Encoded protein: CAIRKDRSGDEAFF.

The J gene is TRBJ2-7, the V gene TRBV18; 9 bases fit TRBD2. Germline V gives CDR1 KGHSH, CDR2 LQKENI. This CDR3 is 14 amino acids long. Trimming removed 5 bases from V and 2 bases from J; junction bases left unmatched: 4. CDR3 DNA: TGTGCCAGCTCATCCAGCGGGGGGACCTACGAGCAGTACTTC. This gives the protein CASSSSGGTYEQYF.

V usage is TRBV24-1 and J usage is TRBJ2-5, with 8 bases identical to TRBD1. V trimming: 3 bases; J trimming: 6 bases; junction bases outside the gene matches: 8. The CDR3 is 15 residues long. The germline gives CDR1 KGHDR, CDR2 SFDVKD. The CDR3 sequence is CATSDPLTGEKTQYF. The CDR3 nucleotides are TGTGCCACCAGTGATCCACTGACAGGGGAAAAGACCCAGTACTTC.

This clone was recorded once. This chain uses TRBV5-4 with TRBJ1-2, with TRBD1 as a possible D gene (5 bases). With 3 bases removed from V and 8 bases from J, the gap between germline ends came to 20 bases. This CDR3 spans 15 amino acids. The V gene's germline CDR1 is SGHNT and CDR2 YYREEE (reference sequence). In DNA, the CDR3 is TGTGCCAGCAGCTCCCCTACACAGGCCCACGGAGGCTACACCTTC. It translates to CASSSPTQAHGGYTF.

The chain links TRBV19 to TRBJ1-5; 8 bases map to TRBD1. V shed 7 bases, J shed 3 bases, and the junction held 5 bases outside the gene matches. CDR1 is LNHDA and CDR2 is SQIVND in the germline V gene (reference sequence). The CDR3 has 14 amino acids. CDR3 nucleotide sequence: TGTGCCAGTAAGGACAGGGAGCCCAATCAGCCCCAGCATTTT. Protein sequence: CASKDREPNQPQHF.

V is TRBV6-6 and J is TRBJ2-5, with 9 bases matching TRBD1. The length of the CDR3 is 14 residues. In germline, CDR1 is MNHNY, CDR2 SVGAGI (reference sequence). J gave up 4 bases and V 4 bases, and 4 bases lay outside the gene matches. In DNA form, the CDR3 reads TGTGCCAGCAGTTCCCCGGGACAGGGAGAGACCCAGTACTTC. It yields the protein CASSSPGQGETQYF.